Described below is a single TCR beta chain sequence and its context. Its antigen remains undetermined. No base qualities exist here, and no much larger clone lies one base off it. The data are from a study of blood T cell repertoires in COVID-19 (dated by TCRdb to 2018 to 2021). Background for the entire study: The collaborator samples originated in the United States, Italy and Spain and spanned the acute and convalescent phases of COVID-19. The prospective study material was composed of cDNA or gDNA derived from T cells, B-cell-depleted T cells, or PBMCs. The dataset comprised deeply sampled blood TCRbeta repertoires from subjects exposed to, actively infected with, or recovered from COVID-19. The repertoires were released in a freely available public database meant as a resource for research on the immune response to SARS-CoV-2. Samples came from the ongoing ImmuneRACE study (first 160 participants) plus 1,254 subjects from 6 global collaborators. A de-identified subject ID, COVID-19 status, age in years and sex were almost always included in the sample metadata. Where available, HLA class I and class II types were obtained from metadata supplied by the sample provider rather than from assay-based typing.

Cut back by 10 bases and 8 bases, the V and J ends lie 11 bases apart. The CDR3 goes from the cysteine to the phenylalanine over 11 residues. Here the CDR3 DNA is all that survives: 33 bases in frame from base 1. CDR1 and CDR2 are read off the germline V gene as MNHEY and SVGAGI. Collaborating institutions collected whole blood in K2EDTA tubes following their own protocols. For TCRbeta analysis, collaborators shipped samples as frozen whole blood, isolated PBMCs, or DNA extracted from either of those sample types. Study-wide findings and limitations: The amount of clinical and demographic metadata varied by source and participant and was provided uncurated.

The immunoSEQ Assay, a bias-controlled multiplex PCR, was used to amplify TCRbeta CDR3 regions from genomic DNA. For the original study's pipeline: Nucleated cell counts per sample were estimated from amplification of reference gene primers within the assay. To quantify the absolute abundance of each unique TCRbeta CDR3 rearrangement, sequence reads were collapsed and filtered. Productive Simpson clonality was computed per sample as the square root of Simpson's diversity index over productive rearrangements. TCRdb retrieved this table from immuneACCESS and kept in-frame rearrangements only. Not all clones are present; in checked studies, unresolved V genes account for under half, and no reason is known for the remainder. That table furnishes V, J and clone size, whereas the DNA furnished D and trimming. The sample contains 80,000 to 100,000 clones, around four fifths of them found a single time. Roughly 15% of the sample belongs to the ten largest clones.

The clonotype originates from a human donor in a cohort sampled during active COVID-19. The specimen sequenced was peripheral blood. The V and J genes are TRBV6-5 and TRBJ1-4, with the D gene not confidently named. The CDR3 corresponds to CATGRAEKLFF. The DNA reads TGTGCCACGGGTCGCGCGGAAAAACTGTTTTTT.